The next 13 T cell receptor beta chains were all read from a single sample in a study of radiation and T cells in renal cell carcinoma. The data were produced by immunoSEQ multiplex PCR, yet TCRdb's version contains in-frame clones alone and is incomplete. Of 25,000 to 40,000 clones listed, 65% to 85% are singletons. Sample time point: blood 4 weeks post-SBRT, at nephrectomy. The treatment denotes: 15 Gy SBRT to primary tumor, nephrectomy 4 weeks later. Material: blood, obtained from a patient whose treatment included radiotherapy and nephrectomy. These receptors all come from a man in his fifties or sixties with renal cell carcinoma.

This clone was seen a single time. The chain joins TRBV6-1 to TRBJ2-2; the match to TRBD2 covers 11 bases. The ends lost 1 base at V and 4 bases at J; junction bases unmatched: 11. The CDR3 spans 19 residues. Germline loops: CDR1 MNHNS, CDR2 SASEGT. CDR3 sequence reads: CASSEVGWVAGGFTGELFF. The CDR3 DNA reads as TGTGCCAGCAGTGAAGTCGGCTGGGTAGCGGGAGGGTTCACCGGGGAGCTGTTTTTT.

The genes are TRBV13 and TRBJ2-2, with 8 positions matching TRBD2. Trimming at V came to 4 bases and at J to 0 bases, leaving 25 bases not matched to a gene. Per the germline V gene, CDR1 is PRHDT and CDR2 is FYEKMQ (reference sequence). CDR3 length: 23 amino acids. The CDR3, as DNA: TGTGCCAGCAGCTCCATTTTTAGGGATTCCGGAGGACTAGCCCAGACGAACACCGGGGAGCTGTTTTTT. It yields the protein CASSSIFRDSGGLAQTNTGELFF.

DNA of the CDR3: TGTGCCATCAGTGAGTCGTCCGGGACTAGCGAACATCTAGCCAAAAACATTCAGTACTTC. Protein: CAISESSGTSEHLAKNIQYF. This rearrangement joins TRBV10-3 to TRBJ2-4; TRBD2 aligns across 10 bases. The CDR3 consists of 20 residues. Germline assignment: CDR1 ENHRY and CDR2 SYGVKD. V dropped 0 bases and J dropped 0; count of bases not matched to a gene: 11.

This clone was detected once. The CDR3 loop reads CASSVGSADTQYF. CDR3 coding DNA: TGCGCCAGCAGCGTCGGTAGCGCAGATACGCAGTATTTT. V and J are TRBV5-1 and TRBJ2-3, with a weak D call TRBD2 (5 bases). From germline, CDR1 is SGHRS and CDR2 YFSETQ. CDR3 length equals 13 residues. Trimming took 4 bases from V and 4 from J, leaving 10 bases between them.

J is TRBJ2-7 and V is TRBV28; 9 nucleotides align to TRBD2. The CDR3 length is 15 residues. V lost 4 bases, J lost 7 bases, and 11 bases stayed unmatched. CDR1 and CDR2 (germline): MDHEN, SYDVKM. Here the CDR3 reads CASSSGTSKQWEQYF. DNA of the CDR3: TGTGCCAGCAGTTCCGGGACTAGCAAGCAGTGGGAGCAGTACTTC.

V gene TRBV18 combines with J gene TRBJ1-5; 8 positions match TRBD1. The CDR3 is 13 amino acids. Looked up from germline, CDR1 is KGHSH and CDR2 is LQKENI. Unmatched junction bases numbered 1, after V lost 6 bases and J lost 3 bases. The CDR3 loop is CASSDRANQPQHF. CDR3 in DNA: TGTGCCAGCTCGGACAGGGCCAATCAGCCCCAGCATTTT.

The chain uses TRBV9 and TRBJ1-1; D remains unclear. The germline V and J ends were trimmed by 2 bases and 5 bases, with 13 bases remaining between them. CDR1 is SGDLS and CDR2 is YYNGEE in the germline V gene. The CDR3 totals 14 residues. The CDR3 spells CASSVHEGRTEAFF. The DNA of the CDR3 is TGTGCCAGCAGCGTCCACGAAGGGAGGACTGAAGCTTTCTTT. The full variable domain, rest sourced from reference TRBV9 and TRBJ1-1, is DSGVTQTPKHLITATGQRVTLRCSPRSGDLSVYWYQQSLDQGLQFLIQYYNGEERAKGNILERFSAQQFPDLHSELNLSSLELGDSALYFCASSVHEGRTEAFFGQGTRLTVV.

The chain joins TRBV9 to TRBJ1-2, with 7 bases that match TRBD1. V lost 2 bases and J lost 4; bases outside the gene matches: 8. The germline gives CDR1 SGDLS, CDR2 YYNGEE. The CDR3 covers 15 residues. The CDR3 region has the DNA TGTGCCAGCAGCGTCGCAGGGGGGTTAAGCTATGGCTACACCTTC. As protein: CASSVAGGLSYGYTF.

The chain uses TRBV15 and TRBJ2-7; D call uncertain. Trimming cost V 7 bases and J 0 bases, with 10 bases left between them. The CDR3 is 13 residues long. CDR1 LNHNV and CDR2 YYDKDF come from the germline V gene (reference sequence). The DNA of the CDR3 is TGTGCCACCAAAAAGGCGTTCTCCTACGAGCAGTACTTC. It encodes CATKKAFSYEQYF.

The V call is TRBV11-2, the J call TRBJ2-7, with 9 bases fitting TRBD2. CDR3 length equals 15 residues. V lost 7 bases and J lost 4; bases outside the gene matches: 11. Germline values: CDR1 SGHAT, CDR2 FQNNGV. This chain's CDR3 is CASNRENSGSYEQYF. The CDR3 nucleotides read TGTGCCAGCAATCGGGAGAATAGCGGGAGTTACGAGCAGTACTTC.

V gene TRBV5-6 combines with J gene TRBJ2-7, with a possible D match to TRBD1 (6 bases). V lost 1 base and J lost 10, with 12 bases in between. Looked up from germline, CDR1 is SGHDT and CDR2 is YYEEEE. This CDR3 region has 12 residues. The CDR3 loop is CASSLLSGAQYF. The DNA of the CDR3 is TGTGCCAGCAGCTTGTTATCAGGGGCTCAGTACTTC.

This chain links TRBV5-6 with TRBJ2-7; no firm D call. Germline V CDR1 and CDR2: SGHDT, YYEEEE. V was trimmed by 4 bases and J by 2 bases, leaving 7 bases between them. The CDR3 totals 12 residues. CDR3 sequence: CASSVTAYEQYF. The CDR3 region has the DNA TGTGCCAGCAGCGTTACGGCCTACGAGCAGTACTTC.

The rearrangement uses TRBV6-5 and TRBJ1-2; TRBD1 matches at 7 bases. The V gene's germline CDR1 is MNHEY and CDR2 SVGAGI. The trim removed 0 bases at V and 8 bases at J, leaving 6 bases unmatched. The CDR3 extends over 14 amino acids. The CDR3 DNA reads as TGTGCCAGCAGTTACTCCCGACAGGGATGGGGCTACACCTTC. Its translation is CASSYSRQGWGYTF.